This is a list of T cell receptor beta chains from one sample in a study of tumor and adjacent non-tumor tissue in lung cancer. MiXCR, run by TCRdb on the multiplex PCR reads, gives a single entry per CDR3 protein. The sample includes approximately 75,000 distinct CDR3 sequences, over 70% of them seen just once. Sequences were obtained from lung tumor tissue. Receptors originate from a woman aged 45-60 years with non-small cell lung cancer. Each CDR3 is given with its conserved first and last residue. A D gene is named only where the DNA matches it firmly. Rows may omit the clone size; those that give it use once, few, many or a size class.

D gene,J gene,V gene,clone size,CDR3 DNA,CDR3 protein
TRBD1,TRBJ1-6,TRBV6-5,NA,TGTGCCAGCAGTAATAGCGGACAGGGAGATTCACCCCACCACTTT,CASSNSGQGDSPHHF
TRBD2,TRBJ2-1,TRBV29-1,once,TGCAGCGTTGCTGGCAGGGACTACAATGAGCAGATATTC,CSVAGRDYNEQIF
NA,TRBJ1-2,TRBV10-3,once,TGTACCATCAGTGAGTCTTATAATTATGGCTACACCTTC,CTISESYNYGYTF
NA,TRBJ2-1,TRBV6-5,NA,TGTGCCAGCACTTATAAGGGACTAGGGGGCGGTGAGCAGTTCTTC,CASTYKGLGGGEQFF
NA,TRBJ2-7,TRBV12-3/TRBV12-4,NA,TGTGCCAGCGGTATGACATGGGCTTCCTACGAGCAGTACTTC,CASGMTWASYEQYF
NA,TRBJ1-1,TRBV6-6,NA,TGTGGCAACACCGCTTCCGAGAACACTGAAGCTTTCTTT,CGNTASENTEAFF
NA,TRBJ1-5,TRBV11-2,NA,TGTGCCGGCAGTTTAGGGATCCCCACAGATACGCAGCATTTT,CAGSLGIPTDTQHF
TRBD1,TRBJ1-5,TRBV4-2,once,TGTGCCAGCAGGCAAGTCCCTACAGGAAACACAGGGGTAGCCTATAGCAATCAGCCCCAGCATTTT,CASRQVPTGNTGVAYSNQPQHF
NA,TRBJ1-1,TRBV10-3,NA,TGTACCATCAGTGAGATAACGAACACTGTAGCTTTCTTT,CTISEITNTVAFF
TRBD2,TRBJ2-2,TRBV11-1,NA,TGTTTCAGCAGCGTAGCTATCAGCGGGAGTTACCATACCGGGGAGCTGTTTTTT,CFSSVAISGSYHTGELFF
NA,TRBJ2-3,TRBV29-1,NA,NA,CIVDVGSGTDTYYF
NA,TRBJ1-5,TRBV11-2,NA,TGTGCCAGCAGCTTTGACGGATTGAGCAATCGGCCCCAACATTTT,CASSFDGLSNRPQHF
TRBD1,TRBJ1-1,TRBV29-1,NA,TGCAGCGTAGTCGGGACAGGGAACACTGAAGCTTTCTTT,CSVVGTGNTEAFF
NA,TRBJ2-7,TRBV29-1,NA,TGCAGCGTTGGTCTCAGACAGGCTTCCTACGAGCAGTACTTC,CSVGLRQASYEQYF
TRBD2,TRBJ2-2,TRBV11-3,NA,TGTGCCATCAGTCTAGCGGGGGGCACCGAGGAGCTGTTGTTT,CAISLAGGTEELLF
NA,TRBJ2-1,TRBV4-1,NA,TGCGTCAGCACCCAGAAGGGGGACTCTGAGCAGTTTTTC,CVSTQKGDSEQFF
TRBD2,TRBJ2-7,TRBV20-1,many,TGCAGTGCTAGAGGGGCGGGAGGATTTGAGCAGTACTTC,CSARGAGGFEQYF
TRBD1,TRBJ1-5,TRBV12-3/TRBV12-4,NA,TGTGCCAATAGTTTAAACAGGGGAAGTCAGCCCCAACATTTT,CANSLNRGSQPQHF
TRBD2,TRBJ2-2,TRBV5-1,NA,TGCGCCAGCTGCTTGCCCCGACTAGCGGGAGGGACCGGGGAGCTGTTTTTT,CASCLPRLAGGTGELFF
NA,TRBJ2-1,TRBV6-5,NA,TGTGCCAACAGTTACTCCTCTAGGGGGGCTTATAATGAGCAGTTCTTC,CANSYSSRGAYNEQFF
TRBD1,TRBJ1-2,TRBV6-5,few,TGTGCCTGCAGTTCAGGGGGCTATGGCTACACCTTT,CACSSGGYGYTF
TRBD1,TRBJ1-2,TRBV7-8,NA,TGTGCCAGCAGCGTAGTAGACGACAGGGACTATGGCTACACCTTC,CASSVVDDRDYGYTF
NA,TRBJ2-3,TRBV4-1,NA,TGCGCCCACAGCCAAGTGAGGGACTTCACAGATACACAGTATTTT,CAHSQVRDFTDTQYF
NA,TRBJ1-2,TRBV7-9,NA,TGTGCCTGCGGCCGAGCGGGGGGCGCGGGTACCTTC,CACGRAGGAGTF
TRBD2,TRBJ2-1,TRBV29-1,NA,TGCAGCTCCGAGAAGAGGGAGGGAGGTGAGCAGTTCTTC,CSSEKREGGEQFF
TRBD1,TRBJ1-4,TRBV20-1,many,TGCAGTGCTCAACACAGGGGGGGAGTAGGAAAACTGTTTTTT,CSAQHRGGVGKLFF
NA,TRBJ2-7,TRBV14,many,TGTGCCAGCAGCCAAGGACCGGCACAGGGCAAGTACGAGCAGTACTTC,CASSQGPAQGKYEQYF
TRBD2,TRBJ2-7,TRBV6-2/TRBV6-3,NA,TGTGCCAGCAGTTACGATCGAGCTAGCGGGTTCGTAGTTGGCGAGCAGTACTTC,CASSYDRASGFVVGEQYF
TRBD1,TRBJ1-6,TRBV30,NA,TGTGCCTGGAGTCTGCCGACAGGGGGCTCCTATAATTCACCCCTCTACTTT,CAWSLPTGGSYNSPLYF
TRBD2,TRBJ2-1,TRBV11-2,few,TGTGCCAGGAGCGGGGGCGGTGGGACGGAGATTTCGAATGAGCAGTTCTTC,CARSGGGGTEISNEQFF
NA,TRBJ2-7,TRBV11-2,once,TGTGCCAGCAGCCTAAGTTCTATGAAGCAGTACTTC,CASSLSSMKQYF
TRBD2,TRBJ2-1,TRBV11-2,NA,TGTGCCAGTAGCCCTGAGGGGCTAGCGGGAGTAGGTGAGCAGTTCTTC,CASSPEGLAGVGEQFF
NA,TRBJ2-7,TRBV6-6,NA,TGTGCCAGCAGCCCCGAGGACAGCCCCTACGAGCAGTACTTC,CASSPEDSPYEQYF
NA,TRBJ1-5,TRBV11-2,NA,TGTGCCAGCAGCATGGAGGAGGTTAGCAATCAGCCCCAGCATTTT,CASSMEEVSNQPQHF
TRBD2,TRBJ2-2,TRBV11-1,NA,TGTGTCAGCAGCGAAGCTATCAGCGGGAGTTACCACACCGGGGAACTGTTTTTT,CVSSEAISGSYHTGELFF
TRBD2,TRBJ2-1,TRBV6-2/TRBV6-3,NA,TGCGCCAGCAGTCGCTCCGGGGCGGGAGATAATGAGCACTTCTTC,CASSRSGAGDNEHFF
NA,TRBJ2-3,TRBV6-5,NA,TGTGCCAGCAGTCATTACCGGAGGACGAGCACGGATACGCAGTATTTT,CASSHYRRTSTDTQYF
NA,TRBJ2-1,TRBV6-2/TRBV6-3,NA,TGTGCCAGCAGTGTAGCCCCTTACCATGAGCAGTCCTTC,CASSVAPYHEQSF
NA,TRBJ2-7,TRBV14,NA,TGTGCCTGCAGCGTCCATGGAATAACCTACGAGCAGTACTTC,CACSVHGITYEQYF
TRBD2,TRBJ2-2,TRBV12-5,many,TGTGCTAGTGGTTTCCTGGGACTAGCGGGTACCTTCGCGAACACCGGGGAGCTGTTTTTT,CASGFLGLAGTFANTGELFF
TRBD2,TRBJ2-2,TRBV11-3,NA,TGTGCCAGCAACCTAGCGGGGGGCACTTGGGATCTGTTTTTT,CASNLAGGTWDLFF
NA,TRBJ2-1,TRBV21-1,many,TGTGCCAGCACCAGGCGGGGGGGTATCTCCTACAATGAGCAGTTCTTC,CASTRRGGISYNEQFF
NA,TRBJ2-3,TRBV28,many,TGTGCCAGCAGTTTGGTACAGGACACAGATACGCAGTATTTT,CASSLVQDTDTQYF
NA,TRBJ2-3,TRBV5-4,once,TGTGTCAGCAGCTTCTTCGGCACAGATACACAGTATTTT,CVSSFFGTDTQYF
NA,TRBJ2-3,TRBV29-1,NA,TGCAGCGTTGGGCCACCCAGGGGGACTGATACGCAGTATTTT,CSVGPPRGTDTQYF
TRBD1,TRBJ2-7,TRBV28,NA,TGTGTCAGAAGTTTCCCCGGACAGGGCTACGAGCAGTACTTC,CVRSFPGQGYEQYF
NA,TRBJ2-7,TRBV11-2,NA,TGTGTCAGCAGCTTAGATCCTGTAAGCTACGAGCGGTACTTC,CVSSLDPVSYERYF
NA,TRBJ2-1,TRBV12-3/TRBV12-4,medium-sized,TGTGCCAGCTTCCCCGGGGGACAGAACTTGATTAATGAGCAGTTCTTC,CASFPGGQNLINEQFF
TRBD1,TRBJ2-4,TRBV28,many,TGTGCCAGCGGCGGGGACAGGGGCAAAGCCAAAAACATTCAGTACTTC,CASGGDRGKAKNIQYF
NA,TRBJ2-2,TRBV6-6,NA,TGTGCCAGCAACAAGGACACTAACACCTGGGAGCTGTTTTTT,CASNKDTNTWELFF
TRBD1,TRBJ2-7,TRBV20-1,NA,TGCAGTGCTAGGTCCGCCGGGACAGGAGTTTACGAGCAGTACTTC,CSARSAGTGVYEQYF
TRBD1,TRBJ2-6,TRBV10-2,once,TGCGCCAGCAGTGAGCCAGGGGGCTCTGGGGCCAAAGTCCTGACTTTC,CASSEPGGSGAKVLTF
TRBD2,TRBJ2-1,TRBV6-6,NA,TGTGCGAGCGGGAGCGGGAGGACCTACAATGAGCATTTCTTC,CASGSGRTYNEHFF
NA,TRBJ1-1,TRBV29-1,NA,TGCAGTGTTGGGGGGGGAAAGGACAACACTGAAACTTTCTTT,CSVGGGKDNTETFF
NA,TRBJ2-1,TRBV11-2,few,TGTACCAGCAGCTCAGCCCGGGGGGCAGGGATCTACAATGAGCAGTTCTTC,CTSSSARGAGIYNEQFF
NA,TRBJ1-5,TRBV6-1,NA,TGTGCCAGCAGTGACAGGGACGTATACGATCAGCCTCAGCATTTT,CASSDRDVYDQPQHF
NA,TRBJ2-1,TRBV6-2/TRBV6-3,NA,TGTGCCAACAGTTCTTGGAATAACGAGGGGAATAAGCAGTTCTTC,CANSSWNNEGNKQFF
TRBD1,TRBJ2-7,TRBV6-6,NA,TGTGCCAGCAGTTACTCCACCGGGACAGGGAGAAGGGACGAGCAGTACTTC,CASSYSTGTGRRDEQYF
NA,TRBJ2-2,TRBV6-2/TRBV6-3,NA,TGTGCCATCAGTCGCCTTGGATACAGGCTAACCGGGGAGATGTTTTTT,CAISRLGYRLTGEMFF
TRBD2,TRBJ2-7,TRBV12-3/TRBV12-4,NA,TGTGCCAGCAGCCGTTCATGGGGGGGGTCCTTCGAGCAGTACTTC,CASSRSWGGSFEQYF